The present T cell receptor beta chain was sequenced within a study of regulatory T cells in long-lasting Graves disease. CDR3 regions were amplified by Arm-PCR using iRepertoire HTBI primers to build TCR beta libraries. TCRdb passed the multiplex PCR reads through MiXCR, listing each CDR3 protein once. The sample holds 400,000 to 600,000 distinct CDR3 sequences, about 22% seen once. Described time point: persistent/refractory GD, antithyroid drugs over 5 years with positive TRAb. Isolated PBMC RNA provided the starting material for the TCR library. This clonotype was counted a single time. The CDR3 totals 14 residues. With 1 base removed from V and 1 base from J, the gap between germline ends came to 7 bases. Germline assignment: CDR1 KGHSH and CDR2 LQKENI.

The sequence was obtained from a female donor with Graves disease. Sequences were derived from peripheral blood mononuclear cells (PBMCs), sampled when the disease was refractory, from a patient treated with antithyroid drugs. This chain connects TRBV18 to TRBJ1-1; D uncertain. The CDR3: CASSPRLANTEAFF. The CDR3 DNA follows: TGTGCCAGCTCACCACGACTTGCGAACACTGAAGCTTTCTTT.